This T cell receptor (beta chain) was captured by sequencing in a study of cytomegalovirus exposure and HLA in healthy donors. As for the study in general: Clustering assigned over 70% of the approximately 430 genotyped donors to the Caucasian-associated ancestry cluster. Study-wide results and caveats: Highly shared sequence variants in one cluster were likely a sequencing artifact. Earlier findings revealed that most TCR beta V segments proved productive either about 87% or about 30% of the time.

Germline V CDR1 and CDR2: MNHNY, SVGAGI (reference sequence). The CDR3 loop spans 14 amino acids. The germline V and J ends were trimmed by 8 bases and 5 bases, with 16 bases remaining between them. Turning to this clone: Its target is unknown.

60 Vbeta and 13 Jbeta primers were used in PCR. Assay: immunoSEQ multiplex PCR; the TCRdb copy retains only in-frame clones and omits some. The listing records around 110,000 clones. V gene TRBV6-6 combines with J gene TRBJ1-5; D is undetermined. This TCR derives from a man aged 25 to 40 in good health and CMV-seronegative. Sequencing was performed on PBMCs. The CDR3: CASERGSWDQPQHF. The CDR3 nucleotides read TGTGCCAGCGAACGGGGTTCTTGGGATCAGCCCCAGCATTTT.